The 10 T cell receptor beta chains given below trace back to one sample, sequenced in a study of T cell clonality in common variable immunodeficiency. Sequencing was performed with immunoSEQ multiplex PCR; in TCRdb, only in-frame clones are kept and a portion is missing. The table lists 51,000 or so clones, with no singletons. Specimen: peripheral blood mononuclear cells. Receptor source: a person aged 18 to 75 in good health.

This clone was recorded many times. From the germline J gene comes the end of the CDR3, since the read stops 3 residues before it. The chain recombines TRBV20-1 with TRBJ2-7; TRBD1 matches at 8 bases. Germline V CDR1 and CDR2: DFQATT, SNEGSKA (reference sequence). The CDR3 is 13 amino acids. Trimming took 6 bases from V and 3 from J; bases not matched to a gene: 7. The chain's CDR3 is CSAADDRGYEQYF. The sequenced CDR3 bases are TGCAGTGCGGCCGACGACAGGGGCTACGAG.

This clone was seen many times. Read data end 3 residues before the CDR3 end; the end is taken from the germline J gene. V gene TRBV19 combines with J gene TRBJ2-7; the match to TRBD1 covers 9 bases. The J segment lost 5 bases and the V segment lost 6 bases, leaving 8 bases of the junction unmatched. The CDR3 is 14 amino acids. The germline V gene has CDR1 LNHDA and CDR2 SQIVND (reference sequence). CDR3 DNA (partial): TGTGCCAGTAGCGACAGGGGGAGACGGGACGAG. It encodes CASSDRGRRDE. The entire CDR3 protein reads CASSDRGRRDEQYF.

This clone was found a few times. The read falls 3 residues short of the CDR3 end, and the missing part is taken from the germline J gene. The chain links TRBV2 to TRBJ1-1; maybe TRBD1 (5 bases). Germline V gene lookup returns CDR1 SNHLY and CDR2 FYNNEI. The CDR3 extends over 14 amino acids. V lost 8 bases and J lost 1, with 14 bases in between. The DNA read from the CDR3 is TGTGCCAGCGGGAAAGAAGGGGCGAACACTGAA. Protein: CASGKEGANTE. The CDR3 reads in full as CASGKEGANTEAFF.

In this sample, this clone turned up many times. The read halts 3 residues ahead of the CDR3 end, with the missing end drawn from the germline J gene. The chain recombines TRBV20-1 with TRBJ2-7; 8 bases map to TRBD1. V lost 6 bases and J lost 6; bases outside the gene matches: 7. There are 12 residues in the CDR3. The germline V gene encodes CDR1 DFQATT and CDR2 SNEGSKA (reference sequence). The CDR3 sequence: CSAPDREFEQYF. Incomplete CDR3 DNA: TGCAGTGCGCCGGACAGGGAGTTCGAG.

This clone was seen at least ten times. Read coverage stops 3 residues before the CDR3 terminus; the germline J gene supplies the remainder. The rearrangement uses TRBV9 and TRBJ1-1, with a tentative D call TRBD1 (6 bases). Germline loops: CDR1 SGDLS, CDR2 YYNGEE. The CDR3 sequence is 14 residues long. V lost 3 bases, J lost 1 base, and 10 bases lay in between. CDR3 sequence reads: CASSGTVENTEAFF. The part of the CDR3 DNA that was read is TGTGCCAGCAGCGGGACAGTCGAGAACACTGAA. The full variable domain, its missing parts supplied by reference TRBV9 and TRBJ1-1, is DSGVTQTPKHLITATGQRVTLRCSPRSGDLSVYWYQQSLDQGLQFLIQYYNGEERAKGNILERFSAQQFPDLHSELNLSSLELGDSALYFCASSGTVENTEAFFGQGTRLTVV.

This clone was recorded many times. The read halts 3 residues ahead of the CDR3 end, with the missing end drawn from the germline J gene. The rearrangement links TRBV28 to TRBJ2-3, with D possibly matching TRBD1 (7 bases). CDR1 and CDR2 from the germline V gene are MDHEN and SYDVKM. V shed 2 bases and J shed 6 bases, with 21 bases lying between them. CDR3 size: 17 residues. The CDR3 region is CASSLPQGGRARDTQYF. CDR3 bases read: TGTGCCAGCAGTTTACCCCAGGGGGGAAGGGCTAGGGATACG. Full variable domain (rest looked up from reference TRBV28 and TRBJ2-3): DVKVTQSSRYLVKRTGEKVFLECVQDMDHENMFWYRQDPGLGLRLIYFSYDVKMKEKGDIPEGYSVSREKKERFSLILESASTNQTSMYLCASSLPQGGRARDTQYFGPGTRLTVL.

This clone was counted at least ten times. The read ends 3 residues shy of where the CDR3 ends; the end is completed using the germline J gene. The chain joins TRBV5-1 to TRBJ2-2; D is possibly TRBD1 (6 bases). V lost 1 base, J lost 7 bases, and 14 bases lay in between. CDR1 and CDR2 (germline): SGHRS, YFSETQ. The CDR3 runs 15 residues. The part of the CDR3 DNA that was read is TGCGCCAGCAGCTTGCAGGACAGTTCGGGCGGGGAG. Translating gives CASSLQDSSGGE. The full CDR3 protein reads CASSLQDSSGGELFF.

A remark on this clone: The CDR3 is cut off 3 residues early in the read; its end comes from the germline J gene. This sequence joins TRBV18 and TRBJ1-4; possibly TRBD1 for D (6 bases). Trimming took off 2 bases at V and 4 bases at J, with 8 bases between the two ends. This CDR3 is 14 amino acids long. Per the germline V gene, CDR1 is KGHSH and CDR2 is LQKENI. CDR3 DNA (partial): TGTGCCAGCTCACCAGGGACATATAATGAAAAA. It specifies CASSPGTYNEK. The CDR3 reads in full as CASSPGTYNEKLFF.

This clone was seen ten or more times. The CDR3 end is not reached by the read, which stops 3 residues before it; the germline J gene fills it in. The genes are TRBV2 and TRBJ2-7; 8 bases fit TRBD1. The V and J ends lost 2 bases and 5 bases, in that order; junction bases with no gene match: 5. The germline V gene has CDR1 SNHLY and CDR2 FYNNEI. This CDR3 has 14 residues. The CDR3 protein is CASSEFNRGDEQYF. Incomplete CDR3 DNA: TGTGCCAGCAGTGAATTCAACAGGGGGGACGAG.

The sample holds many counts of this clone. CDR3 DNA, as far as it was read: TGCGCCAGCAGCTCCCAGGGACAGGGGGCCACAGATACG. Its translation is CASSSQGQGATDT. The entire CDR3 protein reads CASSSQGQGATDTQYF. The V gene is TRBV5-1, the J gene TRBJ2-3, with 12 bases that match TRBD1. The sequence runs out 3 residues before the end of the CDR3; the remainder is reconstructed from the germline J gene. The length of the CDR3 is 16 residues. CDR1 and CDR2 from the germline V gene are SGHRS and YFSETQ. J was trimmed by 2 bases and V by 3 bases; bases with no gene match: 4.